This T cell receptor (beta chain) was captured in a study of beta chain features in type 1 diabetes. Study-wide context: In all, around 100 million sorted cells from all samples were analyzed.

Expressed TCRB transcripts got sequenced, as all isolated RNA was reverse transcribed. Samples of naive, central memory and regulatory T cells yielded a mean of about 3.5 million reads. Clones were sequenced by immunoSEQ multiplex PCR, and TCRdb holds only the in-frame ones, with some missing. The sample lists more than 100,000 clones; 7% to 10% were seen once. V lost 0 bases, J lost 1 base, and 10 bases lay in between. The germline gives CDR1 SGDLS, CDR2 YYNGEE. The CDR3 sequence is 15 residues long. The study's findings and limits: A pattern of fewer insertions and more deletions at VDJ junctions was seen in type 1 diabetes patients. People with Type 1 diabetes carried modestly yet significantly shorter TCRB CDR3s in all four CD4+ subsets.

This clone appeared a few times. Its target is not known. The receptor comes from a man in his thirties or forties with type 1 diabetes. The V gene is TRBV9, the J gene TRBJ1-1, with D unclear. Sequencing was performed on central memory CD4+ T cells from blood. The CDR3 DNA reads as TGTGCCAGCAGCGTAGGAGAGCCGTCGAACACTGAAGCTTTCTTT. Translating it yields CASSVGEPSNTEAFF.